Presented here are 25 T cell receptor beta chains from one specimen sequenced in a study of cytomegalovirus exposure and HLA in healthy donors. Primers included in the PCR were 60 Vbeta and 13 Jbeta primers. Only in-frame clones appear in the TCRdb table, and some are missing; sequencing was by immunoSEQ multiplex PCR. Of about 150,000 clones listed, approximately 81% are singletons. The sample taken for sequencing was PBMCs. Receptors originate from a man younger than 30 in good health and CMV-seronegative.

A few counts support this clone. The rearrangement joins TRBV6-1 to TRBJ2-7; TRBD1 agrees at 7 bases. The CDR3 has 15 residues. Germline V gene sequence: CDR1 MNHNS, CDR2 SASEGT. The trim removed 0 bases at V and 2 bases at J, leaving 4 bases unmatched. The chain's CDR3 is CASSEAYRGTYEQYF. The CDR3, as DNA: TGTGCCAGCAGTGAAGCGTACAGGGGAACCTACGAGCAGTACTTC.

This chain joins TRBV28 and TRBJ2-7; TRBD1 aligns across 8 bases. The CDR3 sequence is 14 residues long. The trim removed 8 bases at V and 5 bases at J, leaving 11 bases unmatched. The germline CDR1 and CDR2 sequences are MDHEN and SYDVKM. CDR3 region: CASRTPAGGDEQYF. The CDR3 DNA reads as TGTGCCAGCCGAACCCCCGCAGGGGGCGACGAGCAGTACTTC.

The chain recombines TRBV11-2 with TRBJ2-3; 8 nucleotides agree with TRBD2. V lost 4 bases to trimming and J lost 5 bases; unmatched junction nucleotides: 14. Germline V gene lookup returns CDR1 SGHAT and CDR2 FQNNGV. This CDR3 is 17 amino acids long. CDR3 DNA sequence: TGTGCCAGCAGCTCGCCAGGGACTAGGGGGTTTCAAGATACGCAGTATTTT. This gives the protein CASSSPGTRGFQDTQYF. Drawing the rest from reference TRBV11-2 and TRBJ2-3, the complete variable domain is EAGVAQSPRYKIIEKRQSVAFWCNPISGHATLYWYQQILGQGPKLLIQFQNNGVVDDSQLPKDRFSAERLKGVDSTLKIQPAKLEDSAVYLCASSSPGTRGFQDTQYFGPGTRLTVL.

This sequence joins TRBV2 and TRBJ1-4; possible D gene TRBD1, 6 bases. The CDR3 is 14 amino acids. Trimming took 7 bases from V and 7 from J, leaving 16 bases between them. Germline CDR1 is SNHLY and CDR2 is FYNNEI. CDR3 amino acids: CASIDSGTFEKLFF. In nucleotides, the CDR3 is TGTGCCAGCATCGACTCCGGGACATTTGAAAAACTGTTTTTT.

This clone appeared a few times. This rearrangement joins TRBV27 to TRBJ2-5; 11 bases match TRBD2. V lost 4 bases and J lost 5; bases outside the gene matches: 6. This CDR3 spans 15 amino acids. The germline gives CDR1 MNHEY, CDR2 SMNVEV (reference sequence). The CDR3 spells CASSSSSGRQETQYF. CDR3 DNA sequence: TGTGCCAGCAGTTCCTCTAGCGGGAGGCAGGAGACCCAGTACTTC.

The rearrangement uses TRBV4-1 and TRBJ2-1, with TRBD2 identical over 8 bases. Germline V gene lookup returns CDR1 MGHRA and CDR2 YSYEKL. V shed 4 bases, J shed 5 bases, and the junction held 7 bases outside the gene matches. This CDR3 has 15 amino acids. CDR3 amino acids: CASSLTVRGDNEQFF. The DNA of the CDR3 is TGCGCCAGCAGCCTCACGGTGCGGGGGGACAATGAGCAGTTCTTC.

The V and J genes are TRBV21-1 and TRBJ1-5. TRBV21-1 is assigned pseudogene status. This CDR3 region has 15 residues. The CDR3 sequence: CASSNPPRSNQPQHF. The CDR3 DNA is TGTGCCAGCAGCAACCCCCCTAGGAGCAATCAGCCCCAGCATTTT.

This rearrangement joins TRBV11-1 to TRBJ1-1; 9 bases agree with TRBD1. The CDR3 sequence is 16 residues long. Germline V CDR1 and CDR2: SGHAT, FQDESV (reference sequence). Trimming at V came to 1 base and at J to 6 bases, leaving 9 bases not matched to a gene. The DNA for the CDR3 is TGTGCCAGCAGCTTAGGGGGGACAGGGATAAACGCTGAAGCTTTCTTT. Its protein is CASSLGGTGINAEAFF.

This clone is a singleton in its sample. The chain employs TRBV27 and TRBJ1-2; 9 nucleotides match TRBD1. CDR1 MNHEY and CDR2 SMNVEV come from the germline V gene (reference sequence). This CDR3 has 14 amino acids. J gave up 7 bases and V 5 bases, and 8 bases lay outside the gene matches. The CDR3 loop reads CASSPPTGQGGYTF. CDR3 DNA sequence: TGTGCCAGCAGTCCACCGACGGGACAGGGTGGCTACACCTTC.

V and J are TRBV27 and TRBJ2-7, with a weak D call TRBD1 (6 bases). The CDR3 totals 13 residues. Germline CDR1 is MNHEY and CDR2 is SMNVEV (reference sequence). Deletions cut 4 bases from V and 2 bases from J, with 9 bases between. The CDR3 reads CASSYREPYEQYF. The CDR3 DNA sequence: TGTGCCAGCAGTTACAGGGAGCCCTACGAGCAGTACTTC.

The chain combines TRBV6-6 with TRBJ2-7; 7 nucleotides line up with TRBD2. The CDR3 contains 13 residues. V shed 0 bases, J shed 5 bases, and the junction held 1 base outside the gene matches. Germline V gives CDR1 MNHNY, CDR2 SVGAGI (reference sequence). The CDR3 here is CASSYSGGNEQYF. CDR3 DNA sequence: TGTGCCAGCAGTTACTCCGGGGGGAACGAGCAGTACTTC.

The rearrangement uses TRBV6-5 and TRBJ2-1; D remains unclear. Trimming removed 6 bases from V and 2 bases from J, with 8 bases in between. This CDR3 has 13 amino acids. Germline V lookup: CDR1 MNHEY, CDR2 SVGAGI. The CDR3 nucleotides are TGTGCCAGCAGCCACTCCCCCTACAATGAGCAGTTCTTC. It specifies CASSHSPYNEQFF.

The rearrangement joins TRBV14 to TRBJ2-2, with a weak D call TRBD2 (5 bases). CDR3 length equals 15 residues. Per germline, CDR1 SGHDN and CDR2 FVKESK. Trimming removed 3 bases at V and 4 bases at J, with 12 bases between. CDR3 in DNA: TGTGCCAGCAGCCACCCGGGAAGTGGCACCGGGGAGCTGTTTTTT. Translation: CASSHPGSGTGELFF.

The chain couples TRBV27 to TRBJ2-7; 10 bases map to TRBD2. V lost 6 bases, J lost 5 bases, and 7 bases stayed unmatched. The CDR3 totals 14 residues. Germline CDR1 MNHEY, CDR2 SMNVEV (reference sequence). CDR3 bases: TGTGCCAGCAGCCCGGGACTAGCGAGAAACGAGCAGTACTTC. Protein: CASSPGLARNEQYF.

V gene TRBV7-2 combines with J gene TRBJ1-3; 7 bases agree with TRBD1. CDR3 length: 14 residues. The V gene end was trimmed by 7 bases and the J gene end by 7 bases; junction bases not matched to a gene: 10. CDR1 and CDR2 from the germline V gene are SGHTA and FQGNSA. CDR3 residues: CASTPRQGGNTIYF. CDR3 DNA sequence: TGTGCCAGCACCCCGCGACAGGGCGGGAACACCATATATTTT.

The CDR3 here is CASSLTGNGYTF. CDR3 coding DNA: TGCGCCAGCAGCTTGACAGGGAATGGCTACACCTTC. This chain links TRBV5-1 with TRBJ1-2, with D possibly being TRBD1 (6 bases). V lost 1 base and J lost 6, with 7 bases in between. Germline V gene lookup returns CDR1 SGHRS and CDR2 YFSETQ. The CDR3 extends over 12 amino acids.

This sequence joins TRBV5-4 and TRBJ1-1, with 8 bases matching TRBD1. The CDR3 loop spans 14 amino acids. The trim removed 4 bases at V and 8 bases at J, leaving 10 bases unmatched. Germline values: CDR1 SGHNT, CDR2 YYREEE (reference sequence). CDR3: CASSDQGARREAFF. The CDR3 DNA is TGTGCCAGCAGCGATCAGGGGGCGCGTAGGGAAGCTTTCTTT. Full variable domain (rest looked up from reference TRBV5-4 and TRBJ1-1): ETGVTQSPTHLIKTRGQQVTLRCSSQSGHNTVSWYQQALGQGPQFIFQYYREEENGRGNFPPRFSGLQFPNYSSELNVNALELDDSALYLCASSDQGARREAFFGQGTRLTVV.

This chain uses TRBV7-2 with TRBJ2-7; D is unresolved. This CDR3 region has 16 residues. CDR1 and CDR2 (germline): SGHTA, FQGNSA. Between the trimmed V and J ends, which lost 5 bases and 2 bases, there was a span of 19 bases. CDR3 residues: CASSPKATTGAYEQYF. The CDR3 nucleotides are TGTGCCAGCAGCCCCAAAGCCACTACCGGCGCCTACGAGCAGTACTTC.

This rearrangement joins TRBV7-9 to TRBJ2-3; 11 bases match TRBD2. This CDR3 spans 15 amino acids. With 5 bases clipped from V and 2 bases from J, the junction kept 3 bases outside the gene matches. In germline, CDR1 is SEHNR, CDR2 FQNEAQ (reference sequence). Here the CDR3 DNA reads TGTGCCAGCAGCGTGACTAGCGGGACCACAGATACGCAGTATTTT. As protein: CASSVTSGTTDTQYF.

The chain recombines TRBV4-1 with TRBJ1-1; TRBD1 agrees at 7 bases. The germline V gene has CDR1 MGHRA and CDR2 YSYEKL. The CDR3 has 16 amino acids. Trimming took 1 base from V and 2 from J; bases not matched to a gene: 7. The CDR3 spells CASSQGRDSENTEAFF. CDR3 bases: TGCGCCAGCAGCCAAGGCCGGGACAGTGAAAACACTGAAGCTTTCTTT.

This clone has a single count. The chain is built from TRBV29-1 and TRBJ2-2; TRBD1 matches at 10 bases. J gave up 1 base and V 1 base, and 0 bases lay outside the gene matches. The CDR3 runs 15 residues. The germline gives CDR1 SQVTM, CDR2 ANQGSEA. The CDR3 here is CSVEGTGGNTGELFF. CDR3 coding DNA: TGCAGCGTTGAAGGGACAGGGGGGAACACCGGGGAGCTGTTTTTT.

The J gene is TRBJ2-1, the V gene TRBV7-8, with TRBD1 identical over 7 bases. The CDR3 is made up of 15 amino acids. Trimming removed 6 bases from V and 0 bases from J; junction bases left unmatched: 5. Germline CDR1 is SGHVS and CDR2 is FQNEAQ. DNA of the CDR3: TGTGCCAGCAGACCGGACAGGAGCTCCTACAATGAGCAGTTCTTC. This codes for CASRPDRSSYNEQFF.

The chain carries TRBV6-6 and TRBJ1-1; D is ambiguous. CDR1 MNHNY and CDR2 SVGAGI come from the germline V gene (reference sequence). Deletions cut 6 bases from V and 1 base from J, with 9 bases between. There are 13 residues in the CDR3. CDR3 protein: CASSPTSNTEAFF. DNA for the CDR3: TGTGCCAGCAGCCCGACATCGAACACTGAAGCTTTCTTT.

The chain couples TRBV6-1 to TRBJ2-7; the D gene is possibly TRBD1 (5 bases). Germline CDR1 MNHNS, CDR2 SASEGT. Trimming stripped 0 bases from V and 6 bases from J, with 18 bases between. This CDR3 region has 16 residues. CDR3 DNA: TGTGCCAGCAGTGAAGCCTGGGGCGTTGACGAAGCCGAGCAGTACTTC. Its translation is CASSEAWGVDEAEQYF.

This sequence joins TRBV4-3 and TRBJ2-3; 11 bases line up with TRBD2. Germline V CDR1 and CDR2: LGHNA, YSLEER. This CDR3 is 16 amino acids long. With V trimmed by 0 bases and J by 6 bases, 5 bases remained unmatched. CDR3 sequence: CASSQETSGRGDTQYF. CDR3 nucleotide sequence: TGCGCCAGCAGCCAAGAAACTAGCGGGAGAGGTGATACGCAGTATTTT.